This T cell receptor (beta chain) was found in a study of blood T cell repertoires in COVID-19. The protocol was immunoSEQ multiplex PCR, while the TCRdb copy is restricted to in-frame clones and leaves out a portion. Of 100,000 to 150,000 clones listed, around 74% are singletons. Sequencing was done on a sample of peripheral blood. The source of this sequence is a man aged 60 to 75 with acute or convalescent COVID-19.

As DNA, the CDR3 is TGCGCCAGCAGCTTGGAAGGAGGGTGGATGACTGAAGCTTTCTTT. Amino acid sequence: CASSLEGGWMTEAFF. V is TRBV5-1 and J is TRBJ1-1, with D unresolved. V lost 0 bases and J lost 5, with 14 bases in between. The CDR3 totals 15 residues. Germline CDR1 and CDR2: SGHRS and YFSETQ.